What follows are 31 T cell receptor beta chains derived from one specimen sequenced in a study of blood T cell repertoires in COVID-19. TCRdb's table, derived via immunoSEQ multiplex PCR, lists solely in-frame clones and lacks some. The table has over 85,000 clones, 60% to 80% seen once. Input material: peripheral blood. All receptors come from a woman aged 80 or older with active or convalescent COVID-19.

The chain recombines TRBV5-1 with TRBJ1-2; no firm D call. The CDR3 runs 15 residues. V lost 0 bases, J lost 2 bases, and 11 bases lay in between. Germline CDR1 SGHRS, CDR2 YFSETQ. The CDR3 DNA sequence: TGCGCCAGCAGCTTGGATCCGGGTCGGAACTATGGCTACACCTTC. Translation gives CASSLDPGRNYGYTF. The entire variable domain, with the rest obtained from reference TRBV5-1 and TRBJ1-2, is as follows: KAGVTQTPRYLIKTRGQQVTLSCSPISGHRSVSWYQQTPGQGLQFLFEYFSETQRNKGNFPGRFSGRQFSNSRSEMNVSTLELGDSALYLCASSLDPGRNYGYTFGSGTRLTVV.

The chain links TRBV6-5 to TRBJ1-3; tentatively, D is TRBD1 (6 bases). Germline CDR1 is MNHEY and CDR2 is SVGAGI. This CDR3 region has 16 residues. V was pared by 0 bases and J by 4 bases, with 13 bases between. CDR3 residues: CASSYSKQGFGNTIYF. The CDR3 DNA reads TGTGCCAGCAGTTACTCCAAACAGGGATTCGGAAACACCATATATTTT.

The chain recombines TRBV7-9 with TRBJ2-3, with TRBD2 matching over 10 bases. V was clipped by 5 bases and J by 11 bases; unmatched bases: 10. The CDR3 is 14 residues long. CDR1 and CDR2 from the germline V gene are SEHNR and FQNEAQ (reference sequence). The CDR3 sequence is CASSQREGIGKQYF. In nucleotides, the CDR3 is TGTGCCAGCAGCCAGCGGGAGGGCATCGGAAAGCAGTATTTT.

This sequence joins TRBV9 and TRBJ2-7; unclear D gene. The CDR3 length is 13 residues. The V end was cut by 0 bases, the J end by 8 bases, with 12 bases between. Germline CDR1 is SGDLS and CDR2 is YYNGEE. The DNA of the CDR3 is TGTGCCAGCAGCGTAGGTCCCTTCGACAAGCAGTACTTC. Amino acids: CASSVGPFDKQYF.

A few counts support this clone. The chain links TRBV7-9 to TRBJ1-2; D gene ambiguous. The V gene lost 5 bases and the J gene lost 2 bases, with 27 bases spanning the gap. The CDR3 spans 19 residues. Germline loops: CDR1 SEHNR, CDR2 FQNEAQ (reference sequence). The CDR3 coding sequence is TGTGCCAGCAGCCCCTCGGGTGCGGTACGGGGTTTGTCAAACTATGGCTACACCTTC. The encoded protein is CASSPSGAVRGLSNYGYTF.

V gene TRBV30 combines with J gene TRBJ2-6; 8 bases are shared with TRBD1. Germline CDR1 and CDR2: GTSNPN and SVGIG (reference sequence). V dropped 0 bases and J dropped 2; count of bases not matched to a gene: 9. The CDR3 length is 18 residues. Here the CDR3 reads CAWSVRTGNRAGANVLTF. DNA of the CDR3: TGTGCCTGGAGTGTACGGACAGGGAATCGGGCTGGGGCCAACGTCCTGACTTTC.

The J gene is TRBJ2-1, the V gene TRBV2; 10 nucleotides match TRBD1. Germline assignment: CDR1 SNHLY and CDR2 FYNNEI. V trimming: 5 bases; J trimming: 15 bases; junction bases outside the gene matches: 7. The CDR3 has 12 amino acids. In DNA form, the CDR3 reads TGTGCCAGCAGTTCTGGGGGACAGGGGACGTTCTTC. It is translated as CASSSGGQGTFF.

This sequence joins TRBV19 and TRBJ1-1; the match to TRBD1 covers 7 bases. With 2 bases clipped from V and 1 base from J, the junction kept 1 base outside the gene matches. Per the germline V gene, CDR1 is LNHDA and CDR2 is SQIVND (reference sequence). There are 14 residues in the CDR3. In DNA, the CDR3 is TGTGCCAGTAGTATAAGGACAGGGAACACTGAAGCTTTCTTT. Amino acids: CASSIRTGNTEAFF.

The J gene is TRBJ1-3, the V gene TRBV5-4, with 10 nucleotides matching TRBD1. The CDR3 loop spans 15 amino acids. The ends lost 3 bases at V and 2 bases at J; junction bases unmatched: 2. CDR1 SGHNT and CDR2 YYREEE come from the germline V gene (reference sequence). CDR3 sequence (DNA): TGTGCCAGCAGCTGGGACAGGGGCGCTGGAAACACCATATATTTT. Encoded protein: CASSWDRGAGNTIYF.

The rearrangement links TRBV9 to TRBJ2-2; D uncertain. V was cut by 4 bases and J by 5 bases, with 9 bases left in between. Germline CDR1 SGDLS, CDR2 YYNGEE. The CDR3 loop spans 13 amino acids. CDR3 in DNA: TGTGCCAGCAGCAGACTCCGAACCGGGGAGCTGTTTTTT. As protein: CASSRLRTGELFF.

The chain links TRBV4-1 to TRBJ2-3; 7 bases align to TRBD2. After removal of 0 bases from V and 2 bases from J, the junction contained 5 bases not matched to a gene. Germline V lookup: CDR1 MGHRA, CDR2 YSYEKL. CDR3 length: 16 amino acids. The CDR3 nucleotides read TGCGCCAGCAGCCAAGAACTAGCGCCACACACAGATACGCAGTATTTT. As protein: CASSQELAPHTDTQYF.

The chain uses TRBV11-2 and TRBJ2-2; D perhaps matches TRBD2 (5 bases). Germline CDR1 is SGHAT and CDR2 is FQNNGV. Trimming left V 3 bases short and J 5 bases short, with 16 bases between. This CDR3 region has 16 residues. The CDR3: CASSLEAVLSTGELFF. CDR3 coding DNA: TGTGCCAGCAGCTTGGAGGCCGTACTTTCGACCGGGGAGCTGTTTTTT.

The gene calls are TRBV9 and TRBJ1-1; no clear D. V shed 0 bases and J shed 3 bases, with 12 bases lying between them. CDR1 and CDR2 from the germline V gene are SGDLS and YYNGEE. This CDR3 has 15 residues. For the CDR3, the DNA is TGTGCCAGCAGCGTAGCCCCAGACACTTACACTGAAGCTTTCTTT. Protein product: CASSVAPDTYTEAFF.

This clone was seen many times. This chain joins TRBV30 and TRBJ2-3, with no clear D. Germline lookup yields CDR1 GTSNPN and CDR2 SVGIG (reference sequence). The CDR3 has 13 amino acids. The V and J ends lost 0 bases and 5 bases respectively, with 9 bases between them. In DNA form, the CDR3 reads TGTGCCTGGAGTGTCACAGACGGAGATACGCAGTATTTT. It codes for CAWSVTDGDTQYF.

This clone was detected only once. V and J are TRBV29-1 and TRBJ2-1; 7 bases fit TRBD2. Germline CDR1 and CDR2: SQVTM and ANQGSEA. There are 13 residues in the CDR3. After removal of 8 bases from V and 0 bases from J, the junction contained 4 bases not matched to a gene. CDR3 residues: CSSGGNSYNEQFF. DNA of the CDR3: TGCAGCTCCGGGGGGAACTCCTACAATGAGCAGTTCTTC.

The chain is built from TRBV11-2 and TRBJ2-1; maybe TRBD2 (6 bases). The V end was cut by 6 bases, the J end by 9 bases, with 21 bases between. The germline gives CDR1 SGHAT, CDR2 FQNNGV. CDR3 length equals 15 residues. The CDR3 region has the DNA TGTGCCAGCAGAATTCGCGGGGAGGCTAAGGTTGAGCAGTTCTTC. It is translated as CASRIRGEAKVEQFF.

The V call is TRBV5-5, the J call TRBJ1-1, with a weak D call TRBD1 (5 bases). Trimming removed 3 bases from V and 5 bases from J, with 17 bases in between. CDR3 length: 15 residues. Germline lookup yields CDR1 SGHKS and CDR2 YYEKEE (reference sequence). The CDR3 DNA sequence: TGTGCCAGCAGCTGGAGGTGGGGGGTTGGGACTGAAGCTTTCTTT. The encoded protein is CASSWRWGVGTEAFF.

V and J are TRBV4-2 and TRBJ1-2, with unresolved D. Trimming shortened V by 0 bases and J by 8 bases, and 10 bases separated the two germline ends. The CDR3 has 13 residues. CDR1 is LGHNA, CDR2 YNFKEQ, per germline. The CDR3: CASSQEALGGYTF. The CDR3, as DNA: TGTGCCAGCAGCCAAGAAGCCCTCGGGGGCTACACCTTC.

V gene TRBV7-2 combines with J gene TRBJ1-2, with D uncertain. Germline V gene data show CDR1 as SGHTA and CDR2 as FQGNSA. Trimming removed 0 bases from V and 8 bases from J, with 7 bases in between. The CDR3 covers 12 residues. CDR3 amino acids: CASSLAHGGYTF. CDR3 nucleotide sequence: TGTGCCAGCAGCTTAGCGCACGGGGGCTACACCTTC.

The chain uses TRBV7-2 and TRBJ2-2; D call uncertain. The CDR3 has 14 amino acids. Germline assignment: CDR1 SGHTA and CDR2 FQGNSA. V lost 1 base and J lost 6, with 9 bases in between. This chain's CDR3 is CASSLELVAGELFF. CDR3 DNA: TGTGCCAGCAGCTTAGAATTAGTGGCCGGGGAGCTGTTTTTT.

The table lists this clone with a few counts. The CDR3 DNA is TGCGCCAGCAGCTTGAGGGACAGTTCGGACGGAGCTTTCTTT. This sequence encodes CASSLRDSSDGAFF. This sequence joins TRBV5-1 and TRBJ1-1; 7 bases map to TRBD1. The CDR3 spans 14 residues. The V and J ends lost 1 base and 10 bases, in that order; junction bases with no gene match: 10. In germline, CDR1 is SGHRS, CDR2 YFSETQ.

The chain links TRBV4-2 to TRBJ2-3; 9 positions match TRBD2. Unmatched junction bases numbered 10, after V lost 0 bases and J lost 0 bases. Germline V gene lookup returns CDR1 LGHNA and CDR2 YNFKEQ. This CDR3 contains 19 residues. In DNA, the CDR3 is TGTGCCAGCAGCCAAGATTGGGTTAGCGGGAGCCTTAGCACAGATACGCAGTATTTT. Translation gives CASSQDWVSGSLSTDTQYF.

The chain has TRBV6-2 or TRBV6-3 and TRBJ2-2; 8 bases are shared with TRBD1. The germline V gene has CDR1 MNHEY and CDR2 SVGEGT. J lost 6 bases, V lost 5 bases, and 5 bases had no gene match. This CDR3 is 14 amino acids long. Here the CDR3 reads CASSIGTGPGELFF. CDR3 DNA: TGTGCCAGCAGTATCGGGACAGGTCCCGGGGAGCTGTTTTTT.

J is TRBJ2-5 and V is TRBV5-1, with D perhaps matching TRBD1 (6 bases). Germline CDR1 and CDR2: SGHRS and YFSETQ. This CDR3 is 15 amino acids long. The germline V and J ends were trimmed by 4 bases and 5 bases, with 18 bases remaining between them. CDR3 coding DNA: TGCGCCAGCAGCCCAACAGGGACCCTTTGGGAGACCCAGTACTTC. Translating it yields CASSPTGTLWETQYF. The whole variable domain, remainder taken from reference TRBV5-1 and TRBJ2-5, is KAGVTQTPRYLIKTRGQQVTLSCSPISGHRSVSWYQQTPGQGLQFLFEYFSETQRNKGNFPGRFSGRQFSNSRSEMNVSTLELGDSALYLCASSPTGTLWETQYFGPGTRLLVL.

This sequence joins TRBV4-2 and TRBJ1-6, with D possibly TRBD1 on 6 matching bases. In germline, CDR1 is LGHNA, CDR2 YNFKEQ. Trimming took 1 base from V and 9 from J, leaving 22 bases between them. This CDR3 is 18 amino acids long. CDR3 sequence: CASSQVGGGGLTVSPLHF. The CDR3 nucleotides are TGTGCCAGCAGCCAAGTGGGGGGCGGGGGCTTGACGGTTTCACCCCTCCACTTT.

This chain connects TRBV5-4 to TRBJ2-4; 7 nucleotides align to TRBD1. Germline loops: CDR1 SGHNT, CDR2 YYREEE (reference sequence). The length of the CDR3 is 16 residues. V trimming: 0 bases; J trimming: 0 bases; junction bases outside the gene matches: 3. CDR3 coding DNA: TGTGCCAGCAGCTTGGTATCAGGGGGAGCCAAAAACATTCAGTACTTC. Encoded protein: CASSLVSGGAKNIQYF.

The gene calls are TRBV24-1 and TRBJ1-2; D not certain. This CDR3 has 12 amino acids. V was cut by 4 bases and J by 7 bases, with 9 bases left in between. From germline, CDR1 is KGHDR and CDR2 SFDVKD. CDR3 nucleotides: TGTGCCACCAGTGACCCTGCGGTTGGCTACACCTTC. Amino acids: CATSDPAVGYTF.

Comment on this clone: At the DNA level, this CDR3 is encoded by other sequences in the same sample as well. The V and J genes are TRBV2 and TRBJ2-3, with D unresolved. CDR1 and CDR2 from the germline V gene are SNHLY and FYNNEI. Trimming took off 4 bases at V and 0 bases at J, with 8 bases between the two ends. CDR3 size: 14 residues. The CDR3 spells CASSGGPSTDTQYF. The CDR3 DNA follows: TGTGCCAGCAGTGGAGGCCCTAGCACAGATACGCAGTATTTT. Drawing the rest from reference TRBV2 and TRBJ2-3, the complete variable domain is EPEVTQTPSHQVTQMGQEVILRCVPISNHLYFYWYRQILGQKVEFLVSFYNNEISEKSEIFDDQFSVERPDGSNFTLKIRSTKLEDSAMYFCASSGGPSTDTQYFGPGTRLTVL.

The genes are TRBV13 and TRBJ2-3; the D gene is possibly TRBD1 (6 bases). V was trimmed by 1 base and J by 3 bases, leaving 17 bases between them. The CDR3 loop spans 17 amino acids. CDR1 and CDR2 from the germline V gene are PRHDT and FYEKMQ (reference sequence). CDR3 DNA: TGTGCCAGCAGCTTAGAAGCTTACAGGGCACGGACAGATACGCAGTATTTT. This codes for CASSLEAYRARTDTQYF.

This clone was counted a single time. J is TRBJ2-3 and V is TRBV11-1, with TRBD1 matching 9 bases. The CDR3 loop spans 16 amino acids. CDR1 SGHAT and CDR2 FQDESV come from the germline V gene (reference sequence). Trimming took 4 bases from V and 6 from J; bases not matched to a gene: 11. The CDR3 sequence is CASSSRTGVFTDTQYF. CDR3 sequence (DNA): TGTGCCAGCAGCTCCCGGACAGGGGTGTTTACCGATACGCAGTATTTT.

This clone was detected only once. The CDR3 DNA sequence: TGTGCCAGCTCACCACGTTCGACAGGGCTTACTAACTATGGCTACACCTTC. Translated, it gives CASSPRSTGLTNYGYTF. The J gene is TRBJ1-2, the V gene TRBV18, with TRBD1 matching 7 bases. This CDR3 is built from 17 residues. The ends lost 1 base at V and 0 bases at J; junction bases unmatched: 8. Looked up from germline, CDR1 is KGHSH and CDR2 is LQKENI. Based on the CDR3 plus reference TRBV18 and TRBJ1-2, the full variable domain is NAGVMQNPRHLVRRRGQEARLRCSPMKGHSHVYWYRQLPEEGLKFMVYLQKENIIDESGMPKERFSAEFPKEGPSILRIQQVVRGDSAAYFCASSPRSTGLTNYGYTFGSGTRLTVV.